The rows below give T cell receptor beta chains drawn from one sample of a study of cytomegalovirus exposure and HLA in healthy donors. Here immunoSEQ multiplex PCR was the method, and the copy in TCRdb shows in-frame clones only, minus some. The sample includes about 130,000 clones, around 80% of them seen just once. Material for sequencing was PBMCs. These receptors all come from a man younger than 40 in good health. Both conserved end residues are part of each CDR3. D genes are given only for firm matches. The size entry is marked missing in some rows and otherwise reads once, few, many or a size class.

v_gene	d_gene	abundance	j_gene	CDR3aa	CDR3nt
TRBV2	TRBD2	-	TRBJ2-5	CASSEDLAGVGETQYF	TGTGCCAGCAGTGAGGATCTAGCGGGAGTGGGAGAGACCCAGTACTTC
TRBV5-1	TRBD1	-	TRBJ2-5	CASSLGTGIVKTQYF	TGCGCCAGCAGCTTGGGGACAGGGATTGTGAAGACCCAGTACTTC
TRBV4-3	TRBD2	-	TRBJ2-5	CASSPGAGGGETQYF	TGCGCCAGCAGCCCCGGAGCGGGAGGTGGAGAGACCCAGTACTTC
TRBV7-2	-	-	TRBJ2-1	CASSPGGTYNEQFF	TGTGCCAGCAGCCCCGGCGGGACTTACAATGAGCAGTTCTTC
TRBV7-2	TRBD2	-	TRBJ2-5	CASSPGTSDETQYF	TGTGCCAGCAGCCCTGGGACTAGTGATGAGACCCAGTACTTC
TRBV19	-	-	TRBJ1-4	CASSIGAGQNNEKLFF	TGTGCCAGTAGTATAGGTGCCGGACAGAATAATGAAAAACTGTTTTTT
TRBV5-1	-	-	TRBJ1-1	CASSLGGLMNTEAFF	TGCGCCAGCAGCTTGGGCGGTTTAATGAACACTGAAGCTTTCTTT
TRBV6-6	TRBD2	-	TRBJ2-7	CATSAGTSGRYEQYF	TGTGCCACCTCGGCTGGGACTAGCGGGAGGTACGAGCAGTACTTC
TRBV30	-	-	TRBJ1-1	CAWSVDMNTEAFF	TGTGCCTGGAGTGTAGACATGAACACTGAAGCTTTCTTT
TRBV27	-	-	TRBJ1-2	CASRPGVNYGYTF	TGTGCCAGCAGGCCGGGGGTTAACTATGGCTACACCTTC
TRBV5-6	TRBD2	-	TRBJ2-1	CASSRLAGGYNEQFF	TGTGCCAGCTCCAGACTAGCGGGAGGCTACAATGAGCAGTTCTTC
TRBV7-9	-	-	TRBJ2-4	CASSPNRSPLAKNIQYF	TGTGCCAGCAGCCCGAACAGGAGCCCTCTAGCCAAAAACATTCAGTACTTC
TRBV28	-	-	TRBJ2-7	CATETREQYF	TGTGCCACCGAGACTAGGGAGCAGTACTTC
TRBV28	-	-	TRBJ1-3	CASRTRDIHPRAGNTIYF	TGTGCCAGCAGAACCCGGGACATCCACCCCCGAGCAGGAAACACCATATATTTT
TRBV19	TRBD1	-	TRBJ2-7	CASSTTGTATYEQYF	TGTGCCAGTAGTACAACCGGGACAGCAACCTACGAGCAGTACTTC
TRBV19	-	few	TRBJ1-3	CASSINRVDTIYF	TGTGCCAGTAGTATTAACAGGGTCGACACCATATATTTT
TRBV19	TRBD2	few	TRBJ2-2	CASTGGLAVNTGELFF	TGTGCCAGTACGGGCGGGCTAGCGGTTAACACCGGGGAGCTGTTTTTT
TRBV19	TRBD1	-	TRBJ1-5	CASKDRINQPQHF	TGTGCCAGTAAGGACAGGATCAATCAGCCCCAGCATTTT
TRBV18	TRBD1	-	TRBJ1-4	CASSPGQEEKLFF	TGTGCCAGCTCACCGGGACAGGAGGAAAAACTGTTTTTT
TRBV30	-	-	TRBJ1-4	CAWHPAGWGKNEKLFF	TGTGCCTGGCACCCAGCAGGGTGGGGAAAAAATGAAAAACTGTTTTTT
TRBV9	TRBD1	once	TRBJ1-4	CASSAGGATNEKLFF	TGTGCCAGCAGCGCAGGGGGTGCAACTAATGAAAAACTGTTTTTT
TRBV10-3	-	-	TRBJ1-5	CAISESSRENQPQHF	TGTGCCATCAGTGAGTCGTCCAGGGAAAATCAGCCCCAGCATTTT
TRBV6-1	TRBD2	-	TRBJ2-1	CASTSSGSLLNEQFF	TGTGCCAGCACCTCTAGCGGGAGCCTACTGAATGAGCAGTTCTTC
TRBV5-1	-	-	TRBJ2-3	CASSLVPGADTQYF	TGCGCCAGCAGCTTGGTGCCAGGCGCAGATACGCAGTATTTT
TRBV4-1	TRBD1	-	TRBJ2-7	CASSRGTGKRVLSSYEQYF	TGCGCCAGCAGCCGAGGGACAGGGAAGCGGGTCCTAAGCTCCTACGAGCAGTACTTC
TRBV15	-	-	TRBJ1-6	CATSRDRFGGADSPLHF	TGTGCCACCAGCAGAGATCGGTTCGGGGGGGCGGATTCACCCCTCCACTTT
TRBV2	TRBD2	-	TRBJ2-5	CASSESRAGNQETQYF	TGTGCCAGCAGTGAAAGTCGAGCGGGGAACCAAGAGACCCAGTACTTC
TRBV7-8	-	few	TRBJ1-3	CASGRSGNTIYF	TGTGCCAGCGGGCGCTCTGGAAACACCATATATTTT
TRBV19	-	-	TRBJ2-2	CASSISATNTGELFF	TGTGCCAGTAGTATATCAGCGACCAACACCGGGGAGCTGTTTTTT
TRBV2	TRBD1	-	TRBJ1-5	CASRAGGRQPQHF	TGTGCCAGCAGGGCAGGGGGTCGACAGCCCCAGCATTTT
TRBV7-9	-	once	TRBJ2-7	CASSLAGGPTYEQYF	TGTGCCAGCAGCTTAGCGGGAGGACCCACCTACGAGCAGTACTTC
TRBV28	-	-	TRBJ2-1	CASTSAANSHAEQFF	TGTGCCAGTACCTCAGCGGCAAACTCCCACGCTGAGCAGTTCTTC
TRBV7-9	-	-	TRBJ2-7	CASSSLRIYEQYF	TGTGCCAGCAGCTCACTGAGGATCTACGAGCAGTACTTC
TRBV7-9	-	-	TRBJ2-7	CASSFPLGAFTGEQYF	TGTGCCAGCAGCTTCCCCCTAGGTGCATTTACGGGCGAGCAGTACTTC
TRBV7-8	-	few	TRBJ2-5	CASSPGVSQETQYF	TGTGCCAGCAGCCCAGGGGTATCCCAAGAGACCCAGTACTTC
TRBV7-2	-	-	TRBJ2-7	CASSPAEAEHVYEQYF	TGTGCCAGCAGCCCAGCGGAGGCGGAACATGTCTACGAGCAGTACTTC
TRBV23-1	-	-	TRBJ2-1	CASPTAASEQFF	TGCGCCAGCCCTACTGCGGCCAGTGAGCAGTTCTTC
TRBV18	-	once	TRBJ1-1	CASSPRALTVGAGTEAFF	TGTGCCAGCTCACCACGAGCCCTCACAGTGGGGGCAGGGACTGAAGCTTTCTTT
TRBV5-6	TRBD2	-	TRBJ2-3	CASSLPLAGGPTDTQYF	TGTGCCAGCAGCTTGCCTTTAGCGGGAGGGCCAACAGATACGCAGTATTTT
TRBV25-1	-	-	TRBJ1-2	CASGASTERYHGYTF	TGTGCCAGTGGGGCTTCAACCGAAAGATACCATGGCTACACCTTC
TRBV7-9	TRBD1	-	TRBJ2-5	CASSPPGTGVETQYF	TGTGCCAGCAGCCCCCCCGGGACAGGGGTGGAGACCCAGTACTTC
TRBV5-1	TRBD2	-	TRBJ2-2	CASTSRGENTGELFF	TGCGCCAGCACCTCCCGGGGGGAAAACACCGGGGAGCTGTTTTTT
TRBV28	TRBD2	-	TRBJ2-7	CASSFSAGAFEQYF	TGTGCCAGCAGTTTCTCCGCGGGAGCCTTCGAGCAGTACTTC
TRBV11-3	-	-	TRBJ2-4	CASSLAQGPKNIQYF	TGTGCCAGCAGCTTAGCTCAGGGGCCCAAAAACATTCAGTACTTC
TRBV5-4	TRBD1	-	TRBJ1-4	CASSRNRDRAVF	TGTGCCAGCAGCAGGAACCGGGACAGGGCGGTTTTT
TRBV14	TRBD2	once	TRBJ2-5	CASSLRAGGPETQYF	TGTGCCAGCAGCCTCCGAGCGGGAGGGCCCGAGACCCAGTACTTC
TRBV6-1	TRBD1	-	TRBJ2-7	CASTPGGVEQYF	TGTGCCAGCACCCCAGGGGGAGTTGAGCAGTACTTC
TRBV7-8	-	-	TRBJ2-7	CASSTSWGGGQYF	TGTGCCAGCAGCACGTCTTGGGGAGGCGGGCAGTACTTC
TRBV6-5	TRBD1	-	TRBJ1-4	CASSDRQGKRKLFF	TGTGCCAGCAGTGATCGACAGGGTAAAAGGAAACTGTTTTTT
TRBV12-5	TRBD1	-	TRBJ1-2	CASGLITLRDREMGYTF	TGTGCTAGTGGTTTGATCACCCTCCGGGACAGGGAGATGGGCTACACCTTC
TRBV18	TRBD1	-	TRBJ1-1	CASSPRTGVVNTEAFF	TGTGCCAGCTCACCAAGGACAGGGGTAGTGAACACTGAAGCTTTCTTT
TRBV21-1	-	once	TRBJ2-5	CASSKEGGGRETQYF	TGTGCCAGCAGCAAAGAGGGGGGGGGTCGGGAGACCCAGTACTTC
TRBV6-6	-	-	TRBJ1-1	CASPGLAGPLLPEAFF	TGTGCCAGCCCCGGACTGGCGGGACCCCTTCTACCTGAAGCTTTCTTT
TRBV4-1	-	-	TRBJ1-5	CASSQDEGNQPQHF	TGCGCCAGCAGCCAAGATGAGGGCAATCAGCCCCAGCATTTT
TRBV20-1	-	-	TRBJ2-3	CSVGTDTQYF	TGCAGTGTCGGCACAGATACGCAGTATTTT
TRBV7-2	TRBD2	-	TRBJ2-5	CASSFGLAGARETQYF	TGTGCCAGCAGCTTCGGACTAGCGGGAGCACGGGAGACCCAGTACTTC
TRBV18	TRBD1	-	TRBJ2-3	CASSPQTGGTDTQYF	TGTGCCAGCTCACCCCAGACAGGGGGCACAGATACGCAGTATTTT
TRBV21-1	-	-	TRBJ2-1	CASSNRFKTGINEQFF	TGTGCCAGCAGCAATCGCTTCAAGACAGGGATAAATGAGCAGTTCTTC
TRBV7-9	-	once	TRBJ2-1	CASSLVPSSSNEQFF	TGTGCCAGCAGCTTAGTCCCTAGCAGTTCAAATGAGCAGTTCTTC